What follows are 5 T cell receptor beta chains derived from one specimen sequenced in a study of blood T cell repertoires in COVID-19. Here immunoSEQ multiplex PCR was the method, and the copy in TCRdb shows in-frame clones only, minus some. This sample yields about 220,000 clones, of which 80% to 85% are seen a single time; 20% belongs to the top ten. Specimen: peripheral blood. Source of these receptors: a man aged 25 to 40 with active or convalescent COVID-19.

The genes are TRBV7-9 and TRBJ2-5; D possibly corresponds to TRBD1 (6 bases). V gave up 5 bases and J gave up 1 base, with 11 bases separating them. The length of the CDR3 is 14 residues. Germline lookup yields CDR1 SEHNR and CDR2 FQNEAQ (reference sequence). CDR3 sequence: CASSRDTSQETQYF. The CDR3 bases are TGTGCCAGCAGCCGGGACACCTCCCAAGAGACCCAGTACTTC.

V gene TRBV9 combines with J gene TRBJ2-3, with 7 bases lining up with TRBD1. The CDR3 spans 15 residues. V lost 4 bases and J lost 6; bases outside the gene matches: 11. Germline V gives CDR1 SGDLS, CDR2 YYNGEE. CDR3 amino acids: CASSPTGTVADTQYF. DNA for the CDR3: TGTGCCAGCAGCCCAACCGGGACAGTCGCGGATACGCAGTATTTT.

J is TRBJ2-4 and V is TRBV3-1 (or the pseudogene TRBV3-2), with D tentatively TRBD2 (7 bases). The V gene's germline CDR1 is LGHDT and CDR2 YNNKEL (reference sequence). V was clipped by 8 bases and J by 5 bases, with 10 bases between them. The CDR3 totals 12 residues. CDR3 bases: TGTGCCAGCGCGGGGGCCGAAAACATTCAGTACTTC. It yields the protein CASAGAENIQYF.

The rearrangement uses TRBV3-1 (or the pseudogene TRBV3-2) and TRBJ1-4, with D tentatively TRBD1 (6 bases). The CDR3 is made up of 15 amino acids. Trimming removed 0 bases from V and 10 bases from J, with 15 bases in between. Germline V gives CDR1 LGHDT, CDR2 YNNKEL (reference sequence). The CDR3, as DNA: TGTGCCAGCAGCCAAGATTGGGGGGGGCAGGGAAAACTGTTTTTT. It is translated as CASSQDWGGQGKLFF.

The V and J genes are TRBV19 and TRBJ2-1; 8 bases are shared with TRBD2. Germline V CDR1 and CDR2: LNHDA, SQIVND (reference sequence). The V gene end was trimmed by 3 bases and the J gene end by 3 bases; junction bases not matched to a gene: 4. The CDR3 is 15 amino acids. The CDR3 spells CASSMSLAVYNEQFF. The CDR3 DNA sequence: TGTGCCAGTAGTATGTCACTAGCGGTCTACAATGAGCAGTTCTTC.